This T cell receptor beta chain emerged from a study of OX40 agonist ivuxolimab in advanced cancers. Study-wide context: The diagnoses of dose-escalation patients were hepatocellular carcinoma, melanoma, renal cell or head and neck cancer.

V lost 5 bases and J lost 5, with 12 bases in between. CDR3 length equals 13 residues. Germline V gene lookup returns CDR1 SGHTA and CDR2 FQGNSA. Assay: immunoSEQ multiplex PCR; the TCRdb copy retains only in-frame clones and omits some. This table has 57,000 or so clones, about 84% appearing once. As concerns this clone: What it recognizes is unknown.

Whole-study results and caveats: The average count of expanded clones was higher among CD8+ T cells than among CD4+. Dose levels from 0.1 to 3.0 mg/kg saw CD4+ and CD8+ blood T cells expand clonally by week 6.

This clonotype originated in an adult with an advanced solid tumor such as melanoma, head and neck, liver or kidney cancer. The rearrangement joins TRBV7-2 to TRBJ1-1; the D is unclear. Sequencing was performed on CD4+ or CD8+ T cells sorted from blood, taken in a trial of the OX40 agonist ivuxolimab. This CDR3 is CASSQEGFTEAFF. CDR3 sequence (DNA): TGTGCCAGCAGCCAGGAGGGATTTACTGAAGCTTTCTTT.